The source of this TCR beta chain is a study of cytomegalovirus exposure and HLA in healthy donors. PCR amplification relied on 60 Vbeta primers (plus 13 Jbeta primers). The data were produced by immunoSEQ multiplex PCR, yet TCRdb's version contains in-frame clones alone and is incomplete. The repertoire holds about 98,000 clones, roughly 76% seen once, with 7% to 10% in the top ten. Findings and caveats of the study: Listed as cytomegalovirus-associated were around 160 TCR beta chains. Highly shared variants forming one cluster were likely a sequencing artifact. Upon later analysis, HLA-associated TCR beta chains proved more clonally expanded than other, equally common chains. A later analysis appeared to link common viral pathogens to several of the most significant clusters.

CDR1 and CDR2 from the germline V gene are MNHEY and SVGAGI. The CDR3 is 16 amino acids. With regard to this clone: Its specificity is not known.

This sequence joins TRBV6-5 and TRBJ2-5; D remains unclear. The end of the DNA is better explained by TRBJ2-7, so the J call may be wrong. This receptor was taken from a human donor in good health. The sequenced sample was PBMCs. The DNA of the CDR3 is TGTGCCAGCAGTTACTCCCTACCCTACGATACCTACGAGCAGTACTTC. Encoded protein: CASSYSLPYDTYEQYF.